Detailed here is one T cell receptor (beta chain). The repertoire was sequenced with immunoSEQ multiplex PCR; TCRdb's copy has only in-frame clones and lacks some. Here the sample spans about 44,000 clones, roughly 96% being singletons. The junction had 4 bases not matched to a gene; V was cut back by 4 bases and J by 2 bases. There are 15 residues in the CDR3. CDR1 and CDR2 from the germline V gene are SGHNT and YYREEE (reference sequence). These data come from a study of technical replicates of blood from a few donors. Sequencing was carried out using T cells isolated from PBMCs. The sequence derives from a human donor in good health. The chain has TRBV5-4 and TRBJ2-1; the match to TRBD2 covers 9 bases. The CDR3 bases are TGTGCCAGCAGCCATATAGCGGGAGCCTACAATGAGCAGTTCTTC. Protein product: CASSHIAGAYNEQFF. The full variable domain, completed using reference TRBV5-4 and TRBJ2-1, is ETGVTQSPTHLIKTRGQQVTLRCSSQSGHNTVSWYQQALGQGPQFIFQYYREEENGRGNFPPRFSGLQFPNYSSELNVNALELDDSALYLCASSHIAGAYNEQFFGPGTRLTVL.